A selection of T cell receptor beta chains follows, all from one sample in a study of T cell repertoires in cytomegalovirus infection. Each CDR3 protein is one row after TCRdb ran MiXCR on the reads. This sample has over 100,000 distinct CDR3 sequences, with around 28% found just once. No antigen has been assigned to these receptors. The material sequenced was CD8+ T cells from cultured PBMCs, taken from culture after CMV antigen stimulation. The source of these receptors is a human donor in good health (CMV status not recorded). Some clones in this sample may be carry-over from other donors' samples. CDR3s include the opening cysteine and the closing phenylalanine or tryptophan. D genes are given only for firm matches. Part of the rows lack a size; the others show once, few, many or a class for expanded clones.

abundance: few; j_gene: TRBJ1-6; d_gene: NA; len: 17; v_gene: TRBV2; CDR3aa: CASSEFGEPSYNSPLHF; CDR3nt: TGTGCCAGCAGTGAATTCGGGGAGCCCTCCTATAATTCACCCCTCCACTTT
abundance: NA; j_gene: TRBJ2-7; d_gene: TRBD1; len: 12; v_gene: TRBV6-5; CDR3aa: CASAGGLYEQYF; CDR3nt: TGTGCTTCGGCAGGGGGTCTCTACGAGCAGTACTTC
abundance: few; j_gene: TRBJ2-7; d_gene: NA; len: 13; v_gene: TRBV30; CDR3aa: CAWTNGAGGEQYF; CDR3nt: TGTGCCTGGACAAATGGTGCCGGGGGCGAGCAGTACTTC
abundance: many; j_gene: TRBJ2-3; d_gene: TRBD1; len: 15; v_gene: TRBV7-2; CDR3aa: CASSTGGTSTDTQYF; CDR3nt: TGTGCCAGCTCCACAGGGGGTACTAGCACAGATACGCAGTATTTT
abundance: NA; j_gene: TRBJ1-3; d_gene: NA; len: 16; v_gene: TRBV28; CDR3aa: CASSSPYKETGNTIYF; CDR3nt: TGTGCCAGCAGTTCCCCCTACAAAGAAACTGGAAACACCATATATTTT
abundance: few; j_gene: TRBJ2-3; d_gene: TRBD1; len: 16; v_gene: TRBV19; CDR3aa: CASSIVAGGYTDTQYF; CDR3nt: TGTGCCAGTAGTATAGTGGCAGGGGGCTACACAGATACGCAGTATTTT
abundance: few; j_gene: TRBJ2-3; d_gene: NA; len: 15; v_gene: TRBV7-9; CDR3aa: CASSPPGSPGDTQYF; CDR3nt: TGTGCCAGCAGCCCCCCCGGGTCTCCGGGGGATACGCAGTATTTT
abundance: NA; j_gene: TRBJ1-6; d_gene: NA; len: 14; v_gene: TRBV7-8; CDR3aa: CASSPRSYNSPLHF; CDR3nt: TGTGCCAGCAGCCCTCGCTCCTATAATTCACCCCTCCACTTT
abundance: NA; j_gene: TRBJ2-7; d_gene: NA; len: 12; v_gene: TRBV19; CDR3aa: CASSIGGGEQYF; CDR3nt: TGTGCCAGTAGTATTGGAGGGGGCGAGCAGTACTTC
abundance: many; j_gene: TRBJ1-1; d_gene: NA; len: 18; v_gene: TRBV7-8; CDR3aa: CASSFDLNGQKLNTEAFF; CDR3nt: TGTGCCAGCAGCTTCGACCTAAACGGACAGAAATTAAACACTGAAGCTTTCTTT
abundance: many; j_gene: TRBJ1-2; d_gene: TRBD1; len: 14; v_gene: TRBV28; CDR3aa: CASRATGTVYGYTF; CDR3nt: TGTGCCAGCAGGGCGACCGGGACAGTCTATGGCTACACCTTC